A single sample gave rise to the 31 T cell receptor beta chains below, sequenced in a study of vaccination and CD4 T cells after COVID-19 (dated by TCRdb to between 2021 and 2023). The method behind the library was PCR. TCRdb lists the instrument as Illumina iSeq 100. At the Johns Hopkins FTIC core, DNA from the cultured CD4+ T cells underwent TCR sequencing with the Oncomine TCR Beta short-read assay. In TCRdb, the public reads were trimmed at Q25 with fastp and aligned with MiXCR, with productive beta chains retained. Rows merge per CDR3 protein into single entries with the most common DNA and genes. The sample table shows approximately 7,200 distinct CDR3 sequences, and 30% to 45% are seen once. The top ten clonotypes cover less than 45% of the sample. The antigens of these receptors remain unknown. The treatment or condition label, as the study defines it: 10-day PBMC culture with coronavirus spike peptide pools or control peptides (ViraFEST assay). CD4+ T cells from unexposed donors were collected before the COVID-19 pandemic (2011-2018).

Sequencing was carried out using CD4+ T cells from blood, cultured in vitro. All receptors come from a human donor in good health.

Relative to its sample, this clonotype is medium-sized. The chain is built from TRBV27 and TRBJ1-5, with 8 positions matching TRBD1. This CDR3 is 17 amino acids long. The V gene end was trimmed by 7 bases and the J gene end by 7 bases; junction bases not matched to a gene: 18. CDR1 MNHEY and CDR2 SMNVEV come from the germline V gene (reference sequence). The chain's CDR3 is CASKSPPSGGFEQPQHF. The CDR3 DNA reads TGTGCCAGCAAATCTCCCCCTTCAGGGGGCTTTGAACAGCCCCAGCATTTT.

This clonotype was observed a few times. The chain has TRBV5-8 and TRBJ1-2, with TRBD1 matching over 8 bases. V lost 4 bases and J lost 3; bases outside the gene matches: 5. Germline CDR1 and CDR2: SGHTS and YDEGEE. The CDR3 loop spans 14 amino acids. The CDR3 loop is CASSRGTGDYGYTF. As DNA, the CDR3 is TGTGCCAGCAGCAGGGGGACAGGTGACTATGGCTACACCTTC. Complete variable domain (other parts from reference TRBV5-8 and TRBJ1-2): EAGVTQSPTHLIKTRGQQATLRCSPISGHTSVYWYQQALGLGLQFLLWYDEGEERNRGNFPPRFSGRQFPNYSSELNVNALELEDSALYLCASSRGTGDYGYTFGSGTRLTVV.

V is TRBV10-1 and J is TRBJ2-3; a possible D gene is TRBD1 (6 bases). Trimming pared 6 bases from V and 5 bases from J, leaving 9 bases between. From germline, CDR1 is WNHNN and CDR2 SYGVQD (reference sequence). The CDR3 consists of 12 residues. The CDR3 nucleotides read TGCGCCAGCAGCCCACAGGGAGATACGCAGTATTTT. Protein sequence: CASSPQGDTQYF.

This clonotype has only a few counts. The CDR3 sequence: CASSLDSYYEQYF. The CDR3 bases are TGTGCCAGCAGCCTTGACAGTTACTACGAGCAGTACTTC. The chain joins TRBV2 to TRBJ2-7, with D perhaps TRBD1 (5 bases). V was trimmed by 6 bases and J by 3 bases, leaving 12 bases between them. CDR1 and CDR2 (germline): SNHLY, FYNNEI. The CDR3 loop spans 13 amino acids.

The chain combines TRBV19 with TRBJ1-5; a weak D match, TRBD1 (6 bases). The CDR3 extends over 15 amino acids. The V gene lost 7 bases and the J gene lost 3 bases, with 16 bases spanning the gap. The germline V gene encodes CDR1 LNHDA and CDR2 SQIVND (reference sequence). The CDR3 sequence is CASTLFTGYNQPQHF. The CDR3 bases are TGTGCCAGTACCCTCTTTACAGGGTACAATCAGCCCCAGCATTTT.

This chain uses TRBV20-1 with TRBJ1-6, with D unresolved. The length of the CDR3 is 14 residues. CDR1 is DFQATT and CDR2 is SNEGSKA in the germline V gene (reference sequence). With 5 bases removed from V and 3 bases from J, the gap between germline ends came to 11 bases. The CDR3 sequence: CSAVDGDYNSPLHF. The CDR3 DNA sequence: TGCAGTGCTGTTGATGGAGACTATAATTCACCCCTCCACTTT.

This chain joins TRBV6-1 and TRBJ2-7; 7 bases agree with TRBD1. Germline V gene lookup returns CDR1 MNHNS and CDR2 SASEGT. This CDR3 has 12 residues. V was pared by 6 bases and J by 2 bases, with 1 base of the junction left unmatched. In DNA form, the CDR3 reads TGTGCCAGCAGCCAGGGGGCCTACGAGCAGTACTTC. Its protein is CASSQGAYEQYF.

This chain uses TRBV20-1 with TRBJ2-7; D is uncertain. Trimming pared 5 bases from V and 3 bases from J, leaving 11 bases between. The CDR3 length is 12 residues. Germline-derived CDR1 and CDR2 are DFQATT and SNEGSKA (reference sequence). The CDR3, as DNA: TGCAGTGCTCCGAGTGGTCACTACGAGCAGTACTTC. The encoded protein is CSAPSGHYEQYF.

This clonotype is labeled as medium-sized. This chain's CDR3 is CASRVEGDSKGYTF. CDR3 sequence (DNA): TGTGCCAGCAGAGTGGAGGGGGATTCGAAGGGCTACACCTTC. The chain uses TRBV4-2 and TRBJ1-2; perhaps TRBD1 as D (6 bases). Germline V gene lookup returns CDR1 LGHNA and CDR2 YNFKEQ. The CDR3 sequence is 14 residues long. Trimming stripped 6 bases from V and 8 bases from J, with 19 bases between.

The V gene is TRBV6-5, the J gene TRBJ2-7; a possible D gene is TRBD2 (7 bases). The CDR3 sequence is 13 residues long. Per the germline V gene, CDR1 is MNHEY and CDR2 is SVGAGI. The V end was cut by 0 bases, the J end by 9 bases, with 12 bases between. The CDR3 reads CASSYSSGEGQYF. In nucleotides, the CDR3 is TGTGCCAGCAGTTACTCATCAGGGGAGGGGCAGTACTTC.

The chain recombines TRBV10-1 with TRBJ1-4; D unresolved. V dropped 3 bases and J dropped 0 bases, with 5 bases sitting between them. CDR3 length: 14 residues. The germline V gene has CDR1 WNHNN and CDR2 SYGVQD (reference sequence). The DNA for the CDR3 is TGCGCCAGCAGTGACGGGTCAACTAATGAAAAACTGTTTTTT. It yields the protein CASSDGSTNEKLFF.

The V call is TRBV5-4, the J call TRBJ1-1; 7 positions agree with TRBD1. V lost 4 bases to trimming and J lost 5 bases; unmatched junction nucleotides: 2. This CDR3 contains 12 residues. The V gene's germline CDR1 is SGHNT and CDR2 YYREEE (reference sequence). CDR3 in amino acids: CASSRDSTEAFF. The DNA for the CDR3 is TGTGCCAGCAGCAGGGACAGTACTGAAGCTTTCTTT. The whole variable domain, remainder taken from reference TRBV5-4 and TRBJ1-1, is ETGVTQSPTHLIKTRGQQVTLRCSSQSGHNTVSWYQQALGQGPQFIFQYYREEENGRGNFPPRFSGLQFPNYSSELNVNALELDDSALYLCASSRDSTEAFFGQGTRLTVV.

The chain combines TRBV27 with TRBJ2-5; D possibly corresponds to TRBD2 (5 bases). V shed 10 bases and J shed 5 bases, with 17 bases lying between them. The germline gives CDR1 MNHEY, CDR2 SMNVEV (reference sequence). The CDR3 runs to 13 residues. CDR3 loop: CATKREIEETQYF. CDR3 sequence (DNA): TGTGCCACCAAAAGGGAGATCGAGGAGACCCAGTACTTC.

This clonotype has only a few counts. This chain links TRBV7-8 with TRBJ1-6; 9 nucleotides agree with TRBD1. Germline V gives CDR1 SGHVS, CDR2 FQNEAQ. The CDR3 loop spans 17 amino acids. Trimming took 3 bases from V and 0 from J; bases not matched to a gene: 3. CDR3 in amino acids: CASSFTGGGSYNSPLHF. As DNA, the CDR3 is TGTGCCAGCAGCTTTACAGGGGGCGGCTCCTATAATTCACCCCTCCACTTT.

The J gene is TRBJ1-1, the V gene TRBV7-9, with TRBD1 identical over 7 bases. The germline V gene encodes CDR1 SEHNR and CDR2 FQNEAQ (reference sequence). This CDR3 spans 19 amino acids. V lost 6 bases and J lost 0; bases outside the gene matches: 19. The CDR3 DNA reads as TGTGCCAGCAGTCCCCGGGGACAGTCGAAAGGGGCTGTGAACACTGAAGCTTTCTTT. It is translated as CASSPRGQSKGAVNTEAFF.

V and J are TRBV20-1 and TRBJ1-5; D is ambiguous. Trimming cost V 0 bases and J 3 bases, with 3 bases left between them. There are 12 residues in the CDR3. The germline V gene encodes CDR1 DFQATT and CDR2 SNEGSKA (reference sequence). Here the CDR3 reads CSAREPNQPQHF. The DNA of the CDR3 is TGCAGTGCTAGAGAGCCCAATCAGCCCCAGCATTTT.

J is TRBJ2-3 and V is TRBV9; TRBD2 agrees at 7 bases. The CDR3 is 14 amino acids. V was clipped by 4 bases and J by 1 base; unmatched bases: 3. Looked up from germline, CDR1 is SGDLS and CDR2 is YYNGEE. CDR3 loop: CASSLGGGTDTQYF. The CDR3 coding sequence is TGTGCCAGCAGCCTGGGGGGGGGCACAGATACGCAGTATTTT.

This clonotype has more than one count but fewer than ten. The chain links TRBV6-1 to TRBJ1-3; D not resolved. CDR1 is MNHNS, CDR2 SASEGT, per germline. The CDR3 spans 15 residues. V was pared by 2 bases and J by 0 bases, with 8 bases between. This CDR3 is CASSEYGSSGNTIYF. The CDR3 DNA follows: TGTGCCAGCAGTGAATATGGCAGCTCTGGAAACACCATATATTTT.

V gene TRBV27 combines with J gene TRBJ2-7, with 7 bases fitting TRBD2. The CDR3 has 14 amino acids. Germline V gene lookup returns CDR1 MNHEY and CDR2 SMNVEV (reference sequence). With V trimmed by 3 bases and J by 2 bases, 4 bases remained unmatched. The CDR3 sequence is CASSFGDYPYEQYF. CDR3 coding DNA: TGTGCCAGCAGTTTCGGGGACTACCCCTACGAGCAGTACTTC.

This clonotype was counted only a few times. The rearrangement links TRBV11-2 to TRBJ1-2; the D gene is possibly TRBD1 (6 bases). Trimming cost V 5 bases and J 8 bases, with 15 bases left between them. CDR1 and CDR2 from the germline V gene are SGHAT and FQNNGV. The CDR3 totals 13 residues. The chain's CDR3 is CASSPGGGQGYTF. Written as DNA, the CDR3 is TGTGCCAGCAGCCCCGGGGGGGGGCAAGGCTACACCTTC.

The rearrangement joins TRBV14 to TRBJ2-5; no clear D. The germline V gene has CDR1 SGHDN and CDR2 FVKESK. Trimming took off 1 base at V and 5 bases at J, with 5 bases between the two ends. This CDR3 contains 12 residues. Written as DNA, the CDR3 is TGTGCCAGCAGCCAAGTGTGGGAGACCCAGTACTTC. Protein product: CASSQVWETQYF.

This clonotype has more than one count but fewer than ten. This chain connects TRBV27 to TRBJ2-2; D may be TRBD1 (6 bases). The ends were cut back, 3 bases at V and 7 bases at J, with 12 bases in the middle. This CDR3 comprises 14 residues. Germline V CDR1 and CDR2: MNHEY, SMNVEV (reference sequence). The CDR3: CASSFQGMGGELFF. CDR3 nucleotide sequence: TGTGCCAGCAGTTTTCAGGGGATGGGCGGGGAGCTGTTTTTT.

The genes are TRBV7-3 and TRBJ2-3; 10 nucleotides match TRBD2. V gave up 5 bases and J gave up 9 bases; unmatched junction bases: 5. The CDR3 has 13 amino acids. The germline CDR1 and CDR2 sequences are SGHTA and FQGTGA. Written as DNA, the CDR3 is TGTGCCAGCAGCCCTGTAGCGGGAGGCACGCAGTATTTT. It yields the protein CASSPVAGGTQYF.

The rearrangement joins TRBV7-3 to TRBJ2-2, with TRBD2 as a possible D gene (7 bases). This CDR3 contains 16 residues. Germline CDR1 reads SGHTA; CDR2 reads FQGTGA. The V end was cut by 5 bases, the J end by 4 bases, with 17 bases between. This CDR3 is CASSPRGREGTGELFF. CDR3 coding DNA: TGTGCCAGCAGCCCCAGGGGCAGGGAGGGCACCGGGGAGCTGTTTTTT.

This clonotype appeared a few times. This sequence joins TRBV6-2 or TRBV6-3 and TRBJ2-2; 8 bases line up with TRBD1. CDR1 is MNHEY, CDR2 SVGEGT, per germline. J was trimmed by 6 bases and V by 6 bases; bases with no gene match: 6. The CDR3 runs to 14 residues. The CDR3 protein is CASRPGQEAGELFF. As DNA, the CDR3 is TGTGCCAGCAGACCGGGACAGGAGGCCGGGGAGCTGTTTTTT.

This clonotype was counted between two and nine times. J is TRBJ1-5 and V is TRBV7-9, with no clear D. Deletions cut 2 bases from V and 4 bases from J, with 9 bases between. The germline V gene encodes CDR1 SEHNR and CDR2 FQNEAQ (reference sequence). The CDR3 has 14 amino acids. DNA for the CDR3: TGTGCCAGCAGCTTATCGCAAGTTAATCAGCCCCAGCATTTT. It encodes CASSLSQVNQPQHF.

This chain connects TRBV19 to TRBJ2-5; D possibly corresponds to TRBD1 (5 bases). V was trimmed by 3 bases and J by 5 bases, leaving 13 bases between them. The CDR3 sequence is 14 residues long. The germline V gene encodes CDR1 LNHDA and CDR2 SQIVND (reference sequence). CDR3 nucleotides: TGTGCCAGTAGTATTCAGGGTGTGTTGGAGACCCAGTACTTC. Amino acid sequence: CASSIQGVLETQYF.

The chain links TRBV15 to TRBJ1-6; tentatively, D is TRBD1 (6 bases). The CDR3 totals 18 residues. CDR1 LNHNV and CDR2 YYDKDF come from the germline V gene (reference sequence). V was shortened by 0 bases and J by 0 bases, with 12 bases between the two germline ends. Here the CDR3 DNA reads TGTGCCACCAGCAGAGATCCGGGACAACGCTCCTATAATTCACCCCTCCACTTT. It is translated as CATSRDPGQRSYNSPLHF.

This clonotype has a handful of counts. The chain has TRBV7-9 and TRBJ1-1; D may be TRBD1 (5 bases). The CDR3 runs to 15 residues. Germline CDR1 SEHNR, CDR2 FQNEAQ (reference sequence). Trimming removed 3 bases at V and 3 bases at J, with 14 bases between. CDR3 region: CASSFIMWGDTEAFF. Here the CDR3 DNA reads TGTGCCAGCAGCTTTATCATGTGGGGGGACACTGAAGCTTTCTTT. Complete variable domain (other parts from reference TRBV7-9 and TRBJ1-1): DTGVSQNPRHKITKRGQNVTFRCDPISEHNRLYWYRQTLGQGPEFLTYFQNEAQLEKSRLLSDRFSAERPKGSFSTLEIQRTEQGDSAMYLCASSFIMWGDTEAFFGQGTRLTVV.

V usage is TRBV19 and J usage is TRBJ1-1, with 10 bases fitting TRBD1. Trimming at V came to 0 bases and at J to 1 base, leaving 8 bases not matched to a gene. Germline V CDR1 and CDR2: LNHDA, SQIVND (reference sequence). The CDR3 consists of 18 residues. The CDR3 sequence: CASSIEGWTGGRNTEAFF. The CDR3 bases are TGTGCCAGTAGTATAGAAGGTTGGACAGGGGGAAGGAACACTGAAGCTTTCTTT.

The chain links TRBV6-1 to TRBJ2-3; 12 bases line up with TRBD2. The CDR3 has 16 amino acids. CDR1 and CDR2 from the germline V gene are MNHNS and SASEGT. Trimming cost V 6 bases and J 0 bases; bases outside gene matches: 4. The DNA of the CDR3 is TGTGCCAGCAGATTTACTAGCGGGGGGAGCACAGATACGCAGTATTTT. It specifies CASRFTSGGSTDTQYF.